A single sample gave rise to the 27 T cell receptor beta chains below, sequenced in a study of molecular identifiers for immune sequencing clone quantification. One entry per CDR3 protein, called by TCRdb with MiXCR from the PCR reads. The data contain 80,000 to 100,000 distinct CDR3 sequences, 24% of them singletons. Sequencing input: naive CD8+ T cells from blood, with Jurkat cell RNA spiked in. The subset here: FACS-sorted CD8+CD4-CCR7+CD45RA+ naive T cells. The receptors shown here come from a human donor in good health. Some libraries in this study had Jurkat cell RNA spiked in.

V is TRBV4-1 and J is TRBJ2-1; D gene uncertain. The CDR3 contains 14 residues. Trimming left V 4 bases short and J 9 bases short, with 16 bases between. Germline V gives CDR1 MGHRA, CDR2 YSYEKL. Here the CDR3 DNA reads TGCGCCAGCAGCCCCCCGAGCTCGGTGGGTGAGCAGTTCTTC. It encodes CASSPPSSVGEQFF.

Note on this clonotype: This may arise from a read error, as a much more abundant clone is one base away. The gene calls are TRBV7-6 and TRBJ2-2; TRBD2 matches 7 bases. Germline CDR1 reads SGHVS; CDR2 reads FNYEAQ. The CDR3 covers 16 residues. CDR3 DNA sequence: TGTGCCAGCAGCTCCCGTCTAGCGGCAAACACCGGGGAGCTGGTTTTT. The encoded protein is CASSSRLAANTGELVF.

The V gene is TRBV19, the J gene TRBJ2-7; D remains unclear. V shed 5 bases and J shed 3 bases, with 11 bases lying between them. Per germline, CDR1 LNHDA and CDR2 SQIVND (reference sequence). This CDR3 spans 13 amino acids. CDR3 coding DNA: TGTGCCAGTAGTTCGTACAGTCTCTACGAGCAGTACTTC. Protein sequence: CASSSYSLYEQYF.

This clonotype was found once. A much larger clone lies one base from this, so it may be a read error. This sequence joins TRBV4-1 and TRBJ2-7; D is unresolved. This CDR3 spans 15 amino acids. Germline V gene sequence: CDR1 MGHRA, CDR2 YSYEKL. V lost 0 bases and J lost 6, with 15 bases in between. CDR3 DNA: TGCGCCAGCAGCCAAGAGTCCCTCAAAAGCATCGAGCAGTACTTC. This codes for CASSQESLKSIEQYF.

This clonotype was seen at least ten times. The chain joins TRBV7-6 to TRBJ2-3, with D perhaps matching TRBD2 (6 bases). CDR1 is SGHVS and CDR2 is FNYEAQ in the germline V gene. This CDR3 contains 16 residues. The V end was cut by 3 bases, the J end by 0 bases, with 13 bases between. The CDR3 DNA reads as TGTGCCAGCAGCTTCGGCGCGGGGCCTAGCACAGATACGCAGTATTTT. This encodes CASSFGAGPSTDTQYF. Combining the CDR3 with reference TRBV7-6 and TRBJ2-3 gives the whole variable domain GAGVSQSPRYKVTKRGQDVALRCDPISGHVSLYWYRQALGQGPEFLTYFNYEAQQDKSGLPNDRFSAERPEGSISTLTIQRTEQRDSAMYRCASSFGAGPSTDTQYFGPGTRLTVL.

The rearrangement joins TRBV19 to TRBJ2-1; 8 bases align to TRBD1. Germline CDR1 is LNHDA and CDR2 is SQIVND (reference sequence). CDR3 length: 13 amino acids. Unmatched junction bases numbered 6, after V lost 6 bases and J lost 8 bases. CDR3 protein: CASSRGLSDEQFF. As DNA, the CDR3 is TGTGCCAGTAGCAGGGGGCTAAGCGATGAGCAGTTCTTC.

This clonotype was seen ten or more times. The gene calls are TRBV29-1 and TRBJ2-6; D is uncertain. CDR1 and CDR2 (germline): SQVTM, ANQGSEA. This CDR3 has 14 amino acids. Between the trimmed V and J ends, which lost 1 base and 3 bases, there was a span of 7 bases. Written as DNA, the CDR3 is TGCAGCGTTGAAGTATTGGATGGGGCCAACGTCCTGACTTTC. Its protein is CSVEVLDGANVLTF. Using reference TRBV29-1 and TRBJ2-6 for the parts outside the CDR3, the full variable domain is SAVISQKPSRDICQRGTSLTIQCQVDSQVTMMFWYRQQPGQSLTLIATANQGSEATYESGFVIDKFPISRPNLTFSTLTVSNMSPEDSSIYLCSVEVLDGANVLTFGAGSRLTVL.

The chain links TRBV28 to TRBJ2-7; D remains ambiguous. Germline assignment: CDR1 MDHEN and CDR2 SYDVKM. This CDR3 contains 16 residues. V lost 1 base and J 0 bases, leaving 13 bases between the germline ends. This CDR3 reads CASSLLGEASSYEQYF. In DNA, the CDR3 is TGTGCCAGCAGTTTATTGGGCGAAGCCAGCTCCTACGAGCAGTACTTC.

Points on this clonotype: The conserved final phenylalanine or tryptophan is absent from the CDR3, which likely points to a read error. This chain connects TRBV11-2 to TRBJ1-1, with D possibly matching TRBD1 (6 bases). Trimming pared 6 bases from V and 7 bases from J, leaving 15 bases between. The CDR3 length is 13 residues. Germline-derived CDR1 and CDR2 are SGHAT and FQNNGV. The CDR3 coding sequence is TGTGCCAGCAGTTCGACAGGCGCGGTTGAAGCTTTCCTT. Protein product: CASSSTGAVEAFL.

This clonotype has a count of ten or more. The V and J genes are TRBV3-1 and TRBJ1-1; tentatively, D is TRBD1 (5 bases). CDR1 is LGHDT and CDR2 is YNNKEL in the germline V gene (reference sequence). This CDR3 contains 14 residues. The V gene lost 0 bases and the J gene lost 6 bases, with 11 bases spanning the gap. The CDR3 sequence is CASSQDTRGPEAFF. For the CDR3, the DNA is TGTGCCAGCAGCCAAGATACAAGGGGCCCTGAAGCTTTCTTT.

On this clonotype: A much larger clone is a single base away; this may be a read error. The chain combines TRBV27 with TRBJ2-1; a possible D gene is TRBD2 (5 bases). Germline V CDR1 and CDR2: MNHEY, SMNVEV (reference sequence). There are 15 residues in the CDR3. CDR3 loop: CAGSLLGSSYNEQFF. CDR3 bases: TGTGCCGGCAGTTTATTGGGGAGCTCCTACAATGAGCAGTTCTTC.

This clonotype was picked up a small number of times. CDR3 protein: CASSKRSGGNQPQHF. The CDR3 DNA follows: TGTGCCAGCAGCAAAAGGTCGGGCGGCAATCAGCCCCAGCATTTT. V is TRBV21-1 and J is TRBJ1-5; the DNA was not compared with TRBD1, the D call given in the table. TRBV21-1 is termed a pseudogene. The CDR3 is 15 amino acids.

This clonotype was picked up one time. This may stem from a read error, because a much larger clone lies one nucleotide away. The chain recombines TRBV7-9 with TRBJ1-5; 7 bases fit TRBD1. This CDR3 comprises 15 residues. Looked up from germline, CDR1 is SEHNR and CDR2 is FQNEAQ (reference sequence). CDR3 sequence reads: CAGSSDRASGQPQHF. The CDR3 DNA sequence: TGTGCCGGCAGCTCCGACAGGGCGTCTGGGCAGCCCCAGCATTTT.

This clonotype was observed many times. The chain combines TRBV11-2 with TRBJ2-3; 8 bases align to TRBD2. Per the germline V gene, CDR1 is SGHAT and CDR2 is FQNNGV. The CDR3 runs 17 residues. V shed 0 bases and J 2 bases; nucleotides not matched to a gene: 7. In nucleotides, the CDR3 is TGTGCCAGCAGCTTAGATTCAGCGGGGGCCCTCACAGATACGCAGTATTTT. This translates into CASSLDSAGALTDTQYF.

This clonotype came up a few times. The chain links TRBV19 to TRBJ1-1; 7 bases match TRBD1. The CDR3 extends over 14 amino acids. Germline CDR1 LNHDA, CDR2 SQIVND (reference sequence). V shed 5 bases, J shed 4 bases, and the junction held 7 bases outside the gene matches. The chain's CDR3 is CASSLQGLVTEAFF. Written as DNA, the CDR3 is TGTGCCAGTAGTTTACAGGGGTTGGTCACTGAAGCTTTCTTT.

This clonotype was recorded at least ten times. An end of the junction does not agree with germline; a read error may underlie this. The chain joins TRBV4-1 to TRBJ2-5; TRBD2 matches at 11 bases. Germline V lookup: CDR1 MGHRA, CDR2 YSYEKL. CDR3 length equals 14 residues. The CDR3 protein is CASSQESTSGGQDF. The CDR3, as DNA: TGCGCCAGCAGCCAAGAGTCCACTAGCGGGGGTCAGGACTTC.

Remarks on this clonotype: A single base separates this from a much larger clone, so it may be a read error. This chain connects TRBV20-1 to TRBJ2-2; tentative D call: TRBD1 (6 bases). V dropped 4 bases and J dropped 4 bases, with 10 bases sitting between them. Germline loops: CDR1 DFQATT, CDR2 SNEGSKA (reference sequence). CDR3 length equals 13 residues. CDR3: CSAIPRGTGELFF. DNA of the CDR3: TGCAGTGCTATACCCAGGGGCACCGGGGAGCTGTTTTTT.

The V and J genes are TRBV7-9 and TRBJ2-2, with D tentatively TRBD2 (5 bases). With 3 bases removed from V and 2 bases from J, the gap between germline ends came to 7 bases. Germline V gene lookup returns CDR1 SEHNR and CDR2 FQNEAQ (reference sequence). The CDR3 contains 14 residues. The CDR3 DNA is TGTGCCAGCAGCTTTTCGGGAAACACCGGGGAGCTGTTTTTT. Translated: CASSFSGNTGELFF.

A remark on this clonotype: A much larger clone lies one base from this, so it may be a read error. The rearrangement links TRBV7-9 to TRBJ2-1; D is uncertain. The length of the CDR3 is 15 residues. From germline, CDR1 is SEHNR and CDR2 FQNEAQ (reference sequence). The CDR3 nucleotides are TGTGCCTGCAGCCAAACCTCCGACCGATACAATGAGCAGTTCTTC. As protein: CACSQTSDRYNEQFF.

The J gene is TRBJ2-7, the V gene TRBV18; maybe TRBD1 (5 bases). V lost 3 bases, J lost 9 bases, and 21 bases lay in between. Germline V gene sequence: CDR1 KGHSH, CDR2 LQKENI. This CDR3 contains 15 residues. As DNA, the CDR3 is TGTGCCAGCTCACCGGGCCAGGGTTCTGCGAACGCGCAGTACTTC. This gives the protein CASSPGQGSANAQYF. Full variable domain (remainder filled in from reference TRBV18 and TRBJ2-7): NAGVMQNPRHLVRRRGQEARLRCSPMKGHSHVYWYRQLPEEGLKFMVYLQKENIIDESGMPKERFSAEFPKEGPSILRIQQVVRGDSAAYFCASSPGQGSANAQYFGPGTRLTVT.

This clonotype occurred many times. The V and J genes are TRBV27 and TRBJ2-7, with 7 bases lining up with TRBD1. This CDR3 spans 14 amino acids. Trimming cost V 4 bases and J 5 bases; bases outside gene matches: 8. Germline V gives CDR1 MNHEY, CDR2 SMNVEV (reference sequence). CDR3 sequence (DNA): TGTGCCAGCAGTTATAACAGGGGCCTGGACGAGCAGTACTTC. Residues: CASSYNRGLDEQYF.

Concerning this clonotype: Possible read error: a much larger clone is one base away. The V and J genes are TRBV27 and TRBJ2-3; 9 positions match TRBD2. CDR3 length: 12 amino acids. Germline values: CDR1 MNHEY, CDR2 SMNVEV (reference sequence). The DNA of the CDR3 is TGTGCCAGCGGGACTAGCTCAGATATGCAGTATTTT. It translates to CASGTSSDMQYF.

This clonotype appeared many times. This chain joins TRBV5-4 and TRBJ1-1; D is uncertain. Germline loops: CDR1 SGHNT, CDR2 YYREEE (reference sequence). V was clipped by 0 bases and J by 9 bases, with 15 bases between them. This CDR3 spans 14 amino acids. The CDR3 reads CASSLEGGLPQAFF. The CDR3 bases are TGTGCCAGCAGCTTGGAGGGTGGCCTACCTCAAGCTTTCTTT.

The CDR3 reads CATSGQGVDEQYF. Here the CDR3 DNA reads TGTGCCACTAGCGGACAGGGAGTAGACGAGCAGTACTTC. This chain connects TRBV19 to TRBJ2-7, with D tentatively TRBD1 (8 bases). Germline-derived CDR1 and CDR2 are LNHDA and SQIVND (reference sequence). The CDR3 length is 13 residues. V was clipped by 10 bases and J by 5 bases, with 18 bases between them. Full variable domain (outside the CDR3, taken from reference TRBV19 and TRBJ2-7): DGGITQSPKYLFRKEGQNVTLSCEQNLNHDAMYWYRQDPGQGLRLIYYSQIVNDFQKGDIAEGYSVSREKKESFPLTVTSAQKNPTAFYLCATSGQGVDEQYFGPGTRLTVT.

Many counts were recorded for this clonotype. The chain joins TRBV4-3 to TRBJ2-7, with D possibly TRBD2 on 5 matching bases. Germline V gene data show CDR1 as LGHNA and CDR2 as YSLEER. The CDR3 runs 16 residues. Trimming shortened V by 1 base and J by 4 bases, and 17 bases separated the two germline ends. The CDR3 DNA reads TGCGCCAGCAGCCAAGGAAGGTCTAGCCTTCAATACGAGCAGTACTTC. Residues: CASSQGRSSLQYEQYF.

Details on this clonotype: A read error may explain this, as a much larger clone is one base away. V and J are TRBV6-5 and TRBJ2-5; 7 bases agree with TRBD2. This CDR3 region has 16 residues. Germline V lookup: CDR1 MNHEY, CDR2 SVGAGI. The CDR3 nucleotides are TGTGCCAGCAGTTACTGGCTAGGGAGGGACCAAGGGACCCAGTACTTC. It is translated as CASSYWLGRDQGTQYF.

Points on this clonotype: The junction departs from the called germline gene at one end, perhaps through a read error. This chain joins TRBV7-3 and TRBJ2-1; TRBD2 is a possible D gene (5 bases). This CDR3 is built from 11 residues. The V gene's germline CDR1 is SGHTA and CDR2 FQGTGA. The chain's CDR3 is CASSSGNEQLF. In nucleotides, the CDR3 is TGTGCCAGCAGCTCCGGGAATGAGCAGCTCTTC.